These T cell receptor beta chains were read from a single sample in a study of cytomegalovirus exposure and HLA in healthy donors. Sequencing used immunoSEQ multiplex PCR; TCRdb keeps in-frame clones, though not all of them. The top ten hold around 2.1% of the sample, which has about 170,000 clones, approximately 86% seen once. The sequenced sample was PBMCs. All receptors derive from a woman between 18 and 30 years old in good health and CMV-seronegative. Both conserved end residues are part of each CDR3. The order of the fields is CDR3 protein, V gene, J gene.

CASSQEGGGNQPQHF,TRBV4-2,TRBJ1-5
CASSADWGQQFF,TRBV25-1,TRBJ2-1
CASSARQGSRSGANVLTF,TRBV9,TRBJ2-6
CASSLEGVQNEKLFF,TRBV5-1,TRBJ1-4
CASSPTGNTEAFF,TRBV5-1,TRBJ1-1
CASSPRDRGRETQYF,TRBV27,TRBJ2-5
CASSLVGENGELFF,TRBV7-9,TRBJ2-2
CASSLGGDLIAGYTF,TRBV5-4,TRBJ1-2
CASSISTDQETQYF,TRBV19,TRBJ2-5
CASGLVALPVTVLAKNIQYF,TRBV12-5,TRBJ2-4
CSVAFGMNTEAFF,TRBV29-1,TRBJ1-1
CSVVDRNTYGYTF,TRBV29-1,TRBJ1-2
CASSFGTGRNTEAFF,TRBV5-1,TRBJ1-1
CASSLDREGDTQYF,TRBV5-1,TRBJ2-3
CASGAGEVDTQYF,TRBV9,TRBJ2-3
CASSLGDFANQPQHF,TRBV5-6,TRBJ1-5